The clone carrying this T cell receptor (beta chain) was seen a handful of times. The data were taken from a study of blood T cell repertoires in COVID-19. On the study more broadly: Specimens from acute and convalescent COVID-19 originated in the United States, Italy and Spain. From T cells, B-cell-depleted T cells, or PBMCs came the material, which was cDNA or gDNA.

In the original processing: Amplification from reference gene primers served as the basis for estimated nucleated cell counts. Only in-frame clones appear in the TCRdb table, and some are missing; sequencing was by immunoSEQ multiplex PCR. That table gives V, J and clone size, and the DNA gave D and trimming. The sample shows about 8,300 clones, about 87% of them seen only once. The sequence derives from a human donor in a cohort sampled during active COVID-19. The sample taken for sequencing was peripheral blood.

CDR3 DNA sequence: TGTGCCAGCAGCGTAGCTCCTAGCGGGACAGAGACCGCCCAAGAGACCCAGTACTTC. It codes for CASSVAPSGTETAQETQYF. The chain recombines TRBV9 with TRBJ2-5, with TRBD2 matching 9 bases. Trimming cost V 0 bases and J 1 base; bases outside gene matches: 13. The V gene's germline CDR1 is SGDLS and CDR2 YYNGEE. This CDR3 comprises 19 residues.